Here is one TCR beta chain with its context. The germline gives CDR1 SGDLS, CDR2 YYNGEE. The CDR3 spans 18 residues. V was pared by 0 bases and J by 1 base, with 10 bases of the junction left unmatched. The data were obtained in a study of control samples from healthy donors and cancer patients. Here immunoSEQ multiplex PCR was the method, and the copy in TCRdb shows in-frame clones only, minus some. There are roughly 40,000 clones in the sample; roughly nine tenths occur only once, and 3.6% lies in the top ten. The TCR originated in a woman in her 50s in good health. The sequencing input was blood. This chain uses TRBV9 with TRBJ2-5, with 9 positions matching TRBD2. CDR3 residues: CASSVGNLGSGGQETQYF. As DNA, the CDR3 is TGTGCCAGCAGCGTAGGAAACCTGGGTAGCGGGGGCCAAGAGACCCAGTACTTC.